This section outlines one T cell receptor (beta chain) sequence together with its context. Method: immunoSEQ multiplex PCR; TCRdb's copy keeps in-frame clones and lacks some. This sample yields 20,000 to 30,000 clones, of which 70% to 90% are seen a single time; 23% belongs to the top ten. Germline CDR1 and CDR2: SGHRS and YFSETQ. This CDR3 is built from 14 residues. Trimming removed 4 bases from V and 5 bases from J; junction bases left unmatched: 5. This record belongs to a study of PD-1 blockade in classical Hodgkin lymphoma. Described time point: cycle 4 day 1 (C4D1), after less than 7 weeks of nivolumab. Each patient relapsed following autologous stem cell transplantation, and prior brentuximab vedotin exposure differed.

The TCR was taken from a human donor with classical Hodgkin lymphoma. The chain couples TRBV5-1 to TRBJ2-5, with TRBD1 matching over 10 bases. The sample consisted of peripheral blood mononuclear cells (PBMCs), taken before the fourth cycle of nivolumab. CDR3 sequence reads: CASSDDRGPETQYF. The CDR3 DNA follows: TGCGCCAGCAGCGATGACAGGGGGCCCGAGACCCAGTACTTC.